The clone carrying this TCR beta chain appeared a few times. The source of the sample is a study of blood T cell repertoires in COVID-19. Turning to the study itself: Samples taken during acute and convalescent COVID-19 were collected in the United States, Italy and Spain. T cells, B-cell-depleted T cells, or PBMCs provided the cDNA or gDNA that served as material.

Authors' analysis steps: Amplification of reference gene primers provided the estimated nucleated cell counts. Here immunoSEQ multiplex PCR was the method, and the copy in TCRdb shows in-frame clones only, minus some. From that table come the V and J calls and clone size; the DNA was used to work out D and trimming. Of 310,000 or so clones listed, over 80% are singletons. The sequence came from a man younger than 40 with COVID-19, enrolled during active disease. The sample comprised peripheral blood.

CDR3 protein: CASSLEGATNEKLFF. CDR3 DNA: TGTGCCAGCAGCTTGGAGGGGGCAACTAATGAAAAACTGTTTTTT. V is TRBV5-8 and J is TRBJ1-4, with D tentatively TRBD1 (6 bases). Trimming took off 0 bases at V and 0 bases at J, with 6 bases between the two ends. Germline CDR1 and CDR2: SGHTS and YDEGEE. The CDR3 has 15 amino acids. The whole variable domain, filled in from reference TRBV5-8 and TRBJ1-4, reads EAGVTQSPTHLIKTRGQQATLRCSPISGHTSVYWYQQALGLGLQFLLWYDEGEERNRGNFPPRFSGRQFPNYSSELNVNALELEDSALYLCASSLEGATNEKLFFGSGTQLSVL.